The clone carrying this T cell receptor (beta chain) came up many times. The antigen is not known. The CDR3 does not end in the conserved phenylalanine or tryptophan, so this is likely a read error. The DNA is omitted, as the CDR3 cannot be located on it reliably, and the CDR3 follows TCRdb's listing. The sample originates from a study of T cells after yellow fever vaccination. By 5'RACE template switching, TCR cDNA was produced, with a universal primer site and UMIs added in the process. TCRdb re-derived calls from the 5' RACE reads in MiXCR, one entry per CDR3 protein. Of about 140,000 distinct CDR3 sequences detected, 6.6% appear once; the ten largest clones hold more than 0.55%. Study conclusions and caveats: Repertoires sorted by FACS could include abundant clonotypes that are contaminants from the bulk population. Compared with primary, the secondary response was weaker and peaked at day 5, not 15.

The CDR3 length equals 10 residues, ends included. Germline V gene sequence: CDR1 DFQATT, CDR2 SNEGSKA (reference sequence). The gene calls are TRBV20-1 and TRBJ1-2; TRBD1, the table's D call, was not compared with the DNA. The source was CD4+ T cells sorted from PBMCs, collected 10 days after the yellow fever booster vaccination. The origin of this receptor is a man between 25 and 39 years old who received the YFV17D yellow fever vaccine. The CDR3 reads CSASGTTQVI.